This T cell receptor (beta chain) is from a study of identical twins. V lost 3 bases and J lost 6; bases outside the gene matches: 9. In germline, CDR1 is DFQATT, CDR2 SNEGSKA (reference sequence). The CDR3 length is 14 residues. TCRdb re-analysed the 5' RACE reads in MiXCR, keeping a single row per CDR3 protein. Found here are 450,000 or so distinct CDR3 sequences, around 24% of them singletons; the top ten hold about 2.7%. This clonotype was seen a few times. These sequences were also reported in another study, on T cells expressing NK-cell markers. From that paper: In the group of eight sequenced donors, seven were HCMV-seropositive and one was seronegative.

This chain uses TRBV20-1 with TRBJ2-7; TRBD2 matches at 9 bases. The origin of this receptor is a woman aged 18 to 35 in good health. The sample comprised CD4+ T cells sorted from blood. The CDR3 bases are TGCAGTGCTAGGCGGGCTAGCGGGATAAGCGAGCAGTACTTC. Translating gives CSARRASGISEQYF.